This entry lists 27 T cell receptor beta chains sequenced from one sample in a study of shared clonotypes between healthy human individuals. Assay: immunoSEQ multiplex PCR; the TCRdb copy retains only in-frame clones and omits some. The sample lists a few million clones; 85% to 95% were seen once. Sequenced: naive CD4+ T cells from PBMCs. Subset meaning: CD45RA+ positively selected. All receptors come from a man aged 18 to 29 in good health. Some clones in this sample may be carry-over from other donors' samples.

The chain uses TRBV29-1 and TRBJ2-6, with 7 positions matching TRBD1. CDR1 is SQVTM and CDR2 is ANQGSEA in the germline V gene. CDR3 length: 15 amino acids. V shed 6 bases and J 4 bases; nucleotides not matched to a gene: 9. The DNA for the CDR3 is TGCAGCGTGGCCGGGACAGCAACCGGGGCCAACGTCCTGACTTTC. Its translation is CSVAGTATGANVLTF.

The chain is built from TRBV5-1 and TRBJ2-7; 10 bases match TRBD1. This CDR3 spans 14 amino acids. Trimming removed 4 bases from V and 3 bases from J; junction bases left unmatched: 4. Germline values: CDR1 SGHRS, CDR2 YFSETQ. CDR3 nucleotides: TGCGCCAGCAGCCGCGGGACAGGGGACTACGAGCAGTACTTC. This sequence encodes CASSRGTGDYEQYF.

The chain uses TRBV4-1 and TRBJ2-1, with a tentative D call TRBD2 (5 bases). Deletions cut 4 bases from V and 0 bases from J, with 16 bases between. The CDR3 sequence is 17 residues long. Germline lookup yields CDR1 MGHRA and CDR2 YSYEKL. The CDR3: CASSPGRGLSSYNEQFF. CDR3 coding DNA: TGCGCCAGCAGCCCCGGACGGGGATTATCCTCCTACAATGAGCAGTTCTTC.

With respect to this clone: This sample includes further DNA sequences coding for the same CDR3. V and J are TRBV11-2 and TRBJ2-7, with a possible D match to TRBD2 (5 bases). V was pared by 1 base and J by 0 bases, with 7 bases between. The V gene's germline CDR1 is SGHAT and CDR2 FQNNGV. The CDR3 consists of 14 residues. The CDR3 reads CASSLVRGSYEQYF. The CDR3 bases are TGTGCCAGCAGCTTAGTTCGGGGCTCCTACGAGCAGTACTTC.

The chain couples TRBV10-3 to TRBJ2-3; D is uncertain. Germline CDR1 ENHRY, CDR2 SYGVKD. Trimming removed 7 bases from V and 2 bases from J, with 13 bases in between. There are 14 residues in the CDR3. CDR3 DNA sequence: TGTGCCATCAAATCTAAGGGCGACACAGATACGCAGTATTTT. Encoded protein: CAIKSKGDTDTQYF.

V and J are TRBV15 and TRBJ2-7, with a weak D call TRBD2 (6 bases). CDR3 length equals 15 residues. The germline gives CDR1 LNHNV, CDR2 YYDKDF (reference sequence). Deletions cut 1 base from V and 0 bases from J, with 10 bases between. CDR3 region: CATSRVGGRSYEQYF. In DNA form, the CDR3 reads TGTGCCACCAGCAGAGTGGGAGGACGCTCCTACGAGCAGTACTTC.

The chain employs TRBV15 and TRBJ2-4, with TRBD2 matching over 8 bases. The CDR3 is 17 residues long. Germline lookup yields CDR1 LNHNV and CDR2 YYDKDF (reference sequence). With V trimmed by 0 bases and J by 4 bases, 8 bases remained unmatched. The CDR3 DNA sequence: TGTGCCACCAGCAGAGATGGAGGTAGCGGGACTAAAAACATTCAGTACTTC. It specifies CATSRDGGSGTKNIQYF. Drawing the rest from reference TRBV15 and TRBJ2-4, the complete variable domain is DAMVIQNPRYQVTQFGKPVTLSCSQTLNHNVMYWYQQKSSQAPKLLFHYYDKDFNNEADTPDNFQSRRPNTSFCFLDIRSPGLGDTAMYLCATSRDGGSGTKNIQYFGAGTRLSVL.

The chain joins TRBV11-2 to TRBJ2-7; TRBD2 matches at 13 bases. Germline lookup yields CDR1 SGHAT and CDR2 FQNNGV. This CDR3 comprises 15 residues. V lost 2 bases, J lost 7 bases, and 5 bases stayed unmatched. The CDR3 protein is CASSLYGLAGDEQYF. The CDR3 nucleotides read TGTGCCAGCAGCTTATATGGACTAGCGGGAGATGAGCAGTACTTC.

This clone was detected once. The chain uses TRBV7-2 and TRBJ2-5, with 7 bases identical to TRBD2. The V gene's germline CDR1 is SGHTA and CDR2 FQGNSA. Trimming cost V 4 bases and J 3 bases; bases outside gene matches: 5. The CDR3 runs 14 residues. The CDR3 region has the DNA TGTGCCAGCAGCTACACCGGGGGGAAAGAGACCCAGTACTTC. This sequence encodes CASSYTGGKETQYF.

The chain is built from TRBV5-1 and TRBJ1-1; no reliable D call. The germline gives CDR1 SGHRS, CDR2 YFSETQ. V gave up 4 bases and J gave up 1 base, with 17 bases separating them. CDR3 length: 16 residues. Here the CDR3 DNA reads TGCGCCAGCAGCCTGCAATACGGCTCCGCGAACACTGAAGCTTTCTTT. This translates into CASSLQYGSANTEAFF. The variable domain in full, completed from reference TRBV5-1 and TRBJ1-1, reads KAGVTQTPRYLIKTRGQQVTLSCSPISGHRSVSWYQQTPGQGLQFLFEYFSETQRNKGNFPGRFSGRQFSNSRSEMNVSTLELGDSALYLCASSLQYGSANTEAFFGQGTRLTVV.

This clone appeared a single time. The V call is TRBV5-5, the J call TRBJ2-3; 8 bases line up with TRBD2. The CDR3 sequence is 16 residues long. CDR1 and CDR2 (germline): SGHKS, YYEKEE (reference sequence). The J segment lost 1 base and the V segment lost 4 bases, leaving 8 bases of the junction unmatched. The CDR3: CASSPEGAGGTDTQYF. CDR3 nucleotides: TGTGCCAGCAGCCCGGAGGGAGCGGGAGGCACAGATACGCAGTATTTT.

The V gene is TRBV2, the J gene TRBJ1-5; D unresolved. The CDR3 spans 13 residues. The ends were cut back, 8 bases at V and 5 bases at J, with 13 bases in the middle. CDR1 SNHLY and CDR2 FYNNEI come from the germline V gene. Written as DNA, the CDR3 is TGTGCCAGCGACCTGTTGTCGGATCAGCCCCAGCATTTT. This translates into CASDLLSDQPQHF.

This clone has a single count. The chain uses TRBV7-2 and TRBJ2-3; no clear D. This CDR3 has 14 amino acids. Looked up from germline, CDR1 is SGHTA and CDR2 is FQGNSA. V was pared by 7 bases and J by 0 bases, with 11 bases between. The DNA of the CDR3 is TGTGCCAGCAAGAGAGCGACTAGCACAGATACGCAGTATTTT. Its protein is CASKRATSTDTQYF.

V and J are TRBV5-1 and TRBJ2-7; 7 bases match TRBD1. Germline assignment: CDR1 SGHRS and CDR2 YFSETQ. V shed 3 bases and J 6 bases; nucleotides not matched to a gene: 12. The CDR3 length is 15 residues. In DNA form, the CDR3 reads TGCGCCAGCAGCTCAACCTACAGGGGTGTGAGCGAGCAGTACTTC. This translates into CASSSTYRGVSEQYF.

The chain couples TRBV5-1 to TRBJ1-1; 9 bases map to TRBD1. V trimming: 4 bases; J trimming: 1 base; junction bases outside the gene matches: 5. Per the germline V gene, CDR1 is SGHRS and CDR2 is YFSETQ. This CDR3 has 15 amino acids. In DNA form, the CDR3 reads TGCGCCAGCAGCCGACAGGGGGGAAGGAACACTGAAGCTTTCTTT. It specifies CASSRQGGRNTEAFF.

The chain uses TRBV6-1 and TRBJ2-2; D remains ambiguous. The CDR3 has 10 residues. Germline CDR1 MNHNS, CDR2 SASEGT. V dropped 8 bases and J dropped 8 bases, with 6 bases sitting between them. CDR3 residues: CASGQGELFF. DNA of the CDR3: TGTGCCAGCGGTCAGGGGGAGCTGTTTTTT.

The chain carries TRBV29-1 and TRBJ2-5, with D hard to call. This CDR3 region has 13 residues. V dropped 7 bases and J dropped 6 bases, with 18 bases sitting between them. Germline lookup yields CDR1 SQVTM and CDR2 ANQGSEA. This CDR3 is CSADPLGIQTQYF. CDR3 in DNA: TGCAGCGCCGATCCCCTAGGAATTCAGACCCAGTACTTC.

CDR3 region: CASSPDGPGGTGTGELFF. CDR3 nucleotide sequence: TGTGCCAGCAGCCCCGATGGTCCGGGGGGGACGGGCACCGGGGAGCTGTTTTTT. V gene TRBV7-3 combines with J gene TRBJ2-2, with 8 bases that match TRBD2. The length of the CDR3 is 18 residues. Germline V gene sequence: CDR1 SGHTA, CDR2 FQGTGA. Trimming removed 5 bases from V and 4 bases from J; junction bases left unmatched: 15. The complete variable domain, with remaining parts taken from reference TRBV7-3 and TRBJ2-2, reads GAGVSQTPSNKVTEKGKYVELRCDPISGHTALYWYRQSLGQGPEFLIYFQGTGAADDSGLPNDRFFAVRPEGSVSTLKIQRTERGDSAVYLCASSPDGPGGTGTGELFFGEGSRLTVL.

Of note for this clone: Other DNA sequences in this specimen translate into the identical CDR3. The V call is TRBV7-2, the J call TRBJ1-1, with unresolved D. V was pared by 3 bases and J by 0 bases, with 8 bases between. This CDR3 is built from 14 residues. Looked up from germline, CDR1 is SGHTA and CDR2 is FQGNSA. The CDR3 coding sequence is TGTGCCAGCAGCTTCGGACGGTTGAACACTGAAGCTTTCTTT. It translates to CASSFGRLNTEAFF.

This clone was seen once. V and J are TRBV28 and TRBJ1-2, with D maybe TRBD1 (5 bases). Between the trimmed V and J ends, which lost 5 bases and 7 bases, there was a span of 17 bases. Per the germline V gene, CDR1 is MDHEN and CDR2 is SYDVKM. The CDR3 has 14 amino acids. The CDR3: CASSPMSQGRGYTF. The CDR3 DNA follows: TGTGCCAGCAGTCCTATGAGCCAGGGACGTGGCTACACCTTC.

The gene calls are TRBV2 and TRBJ2-5, with D hard to call. Germline CDR1 reads SNHLY; CDR2 reads FYNNEI. CDR3 length equals 15 residues. V lost 2 bases and J 2 bases, leaving 12 bases between the germline ends. The chain's CDR3 is CASSEWPQLQETQYF. CDR3 coding DNA: TGTGCCAGCAGTGAATGGCCCCAGCTACAAGAGACCCAGTACTTC.

The rearrangement joins TRBV4-1 to TRBJ2-7; D might be TRBD2 (6 bases). V lost 4 bases and J 9 bases, leaving 16 bases between the germline ends. CDR1 is MGHRA, CDR2 YSYEKL, per germline. CDR3 length: 13 residues. CDR3 nucleotides: TGCGCCAGCAGCCTTACCCACTCGGAGGGGCAGTACTTC. Its protein is CASSLTHSEGQYF.

The CDR3 here is CASSQGETDYEQYF. As DNA, the CDR3 is TGCGCCAGCAGCCAAGGGGAGACTGATTACGAGCAGTACTTC. The chain has TRBV4-1 and TRBJ2-7; possibly TRBD2 for D (5 bases). There are 14 residues in the CDR3. Germline CDR1 reads MGHRA; CDR2 reads YSYEKL. The ends were cut back, 1 base at V and 4 bases at J, with 11 bases in the middle.

This chain links TRBV21-1 with TRBJ1-1; whether TRBD1, the table's D call, matches the DNA was not checked. TRBV21-1 is noted as a pseudogene. The CDR3 sequence is 12 residues long. This CDR3 is CAITELNTEAFF. CDR3 nucleotide sequence: TGTGCCATAACAGAATTGAACACTGAAGCTTTCTTT.

The chain combines TRBV19 with TRBJ1-1; 8 bases fit TRBD1. CDR1 LNHDA and CDR2 SQIVND come from the germline V gene (reference sequence). This CDR3 has 15 residues. The V and J ends lost 3 bases and 5 bases, in that order; junction bases with no gene match: 8. The CDR3 nucleotides read TGTGCCAGTAGTATGGGCAGGGGGCGCTCTACTGAAGCTTTCTTT. Translating it yields CASSMGRGRSTEAFF.

This sequence joins TRBV18 and TRBJ1-1; D may be TRBD1 (5 bases). V lost 4 bases and J 0 bases, leaving 15 bases between the germline ends. CDR3 length: 16 amino acids. Germline V lookup: CDR1 KGHSH, CDR2 LQKENI. The CDR3 region is CASSRDSAHMNTEAFF. CDR3 nucleotides: TGTGCCAGCTCACGAGACAGCGCCCACATGAACACTGAAGCTTTCTTT.

The chain has TRBV25-1 and TRBJ2-6; D might be TRBD1 (5 bases). The CDR3 covers 15 residues. Trimming took off 4 bases at V and 4 bases at J, with 11 bases between the two ends. The germline V gene encodes CDR1 MGHDK and CDR2 SYGVNS. The CDR3 spells CASSALDRGANVLTF. The CDR3 region has the DNA TGTGCCAGCAGTGCCCTAGACAGAGGGGCCAACGTCCTGACTTTC.